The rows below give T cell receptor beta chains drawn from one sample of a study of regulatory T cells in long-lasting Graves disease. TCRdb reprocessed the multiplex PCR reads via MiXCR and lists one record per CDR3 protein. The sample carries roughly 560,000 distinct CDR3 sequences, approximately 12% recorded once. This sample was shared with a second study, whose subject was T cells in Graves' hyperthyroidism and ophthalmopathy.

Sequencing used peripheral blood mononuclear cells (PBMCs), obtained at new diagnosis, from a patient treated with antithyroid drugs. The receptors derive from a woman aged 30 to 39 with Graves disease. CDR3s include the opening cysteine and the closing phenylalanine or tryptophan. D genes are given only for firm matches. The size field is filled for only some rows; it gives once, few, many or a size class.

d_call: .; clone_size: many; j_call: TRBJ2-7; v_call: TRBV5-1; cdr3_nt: TGCGCCAGCAGCTTGGCCCCTACAGGGGAGGAATACGAGCAGTACTTC; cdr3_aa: CASSLAPTGEEYEQYF
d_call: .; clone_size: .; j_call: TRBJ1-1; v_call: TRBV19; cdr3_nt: TGTGCCAGTAGTATAGATCGCTTGAACACTGAAGCTTTCTTT; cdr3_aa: CASSIDRLNTEAFF
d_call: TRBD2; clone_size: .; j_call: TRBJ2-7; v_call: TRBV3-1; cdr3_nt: TGTGCCAGCAGCCAACAGCGGGAGGGACCGCAGTACTTC; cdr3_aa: CASSQQREGPQYF
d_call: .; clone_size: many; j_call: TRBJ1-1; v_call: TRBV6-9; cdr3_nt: TGTGCCAGCGGTTCCAGCACTGAAGCTTTCTTT; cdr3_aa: CASGSSTEAFF
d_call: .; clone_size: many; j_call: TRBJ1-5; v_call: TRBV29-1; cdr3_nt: TGCAGCGTTGTACAGGGCAATCAGCCCCAGCATTTT; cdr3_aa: CSVVQGNQPQHF
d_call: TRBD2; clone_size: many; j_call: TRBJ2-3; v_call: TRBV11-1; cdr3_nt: TGTGCCAGCAGCTGGCTCCCCCTACTAGCGGGAGTCTCGGATACGCAGTATTTT; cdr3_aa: CASSWLPLLAGVSDTQYF
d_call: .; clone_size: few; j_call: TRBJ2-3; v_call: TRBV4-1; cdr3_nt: TGCGCCAGCAGCCAAGATTGGGGCAGGGAGACGACAGATACGCAGTATTTT; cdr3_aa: CASSQDWGRETTDTQYF
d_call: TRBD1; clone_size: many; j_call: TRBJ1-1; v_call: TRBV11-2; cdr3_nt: TGTGCCAGCAGCTCCATCGGCAGGGGGGCTGAAGCTTTCTTT; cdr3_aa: CASSSIGRGAEAFF
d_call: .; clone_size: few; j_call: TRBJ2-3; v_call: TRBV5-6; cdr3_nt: TGTGCCAGCAGCTTGCTTCGGCGGAGCACAGATACGCAGTATTTT; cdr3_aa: CASSLLRRSTDTQYF
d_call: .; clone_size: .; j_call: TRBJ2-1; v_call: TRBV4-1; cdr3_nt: TGCGCCAGCAGCCCCAACCTTAGGACCGGCAATGAGCAGTTCTTC; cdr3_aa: CASSPNLRTGNEQFF
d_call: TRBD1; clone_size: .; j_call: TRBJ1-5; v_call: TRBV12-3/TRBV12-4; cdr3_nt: TGTGCCAGCAGGATGCCAGGGGGCGCCTATCAGCCCCAGCATTTT; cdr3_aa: CASRMPGGAYQPQHF
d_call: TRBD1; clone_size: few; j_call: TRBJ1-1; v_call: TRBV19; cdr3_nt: TGTGCCATCTCGACAGGGTTGAACACTGAAGCTTTCTTT; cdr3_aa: CAISTGLNTEAFF
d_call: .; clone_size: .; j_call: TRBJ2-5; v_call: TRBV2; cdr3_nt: TGTGCCAGCCGACGGGGGACGGGGACCCAGTACTTC; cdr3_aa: CASRRGTGTQYF
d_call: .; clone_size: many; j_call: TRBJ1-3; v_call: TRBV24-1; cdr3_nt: TGTGCCACCAGTGATCGGACGGACTCTGGAAACACCATATATTTT; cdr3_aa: CATSDRTDSGNTIYF
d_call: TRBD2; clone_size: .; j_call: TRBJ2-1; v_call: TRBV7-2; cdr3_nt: TGTGCCAGCAGCGATCCGGGAGGAGTGGGCAATGAGCAGTTCTTC; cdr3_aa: CASSDPGGVGNEQFF
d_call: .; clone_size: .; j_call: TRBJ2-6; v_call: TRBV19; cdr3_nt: TGTGCCAGTATTGTCCCAGGGCCCGTCACGACTGGGGCCAACGTCCTGACTTTC; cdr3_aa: CASIVPGPVTTGANVLTF
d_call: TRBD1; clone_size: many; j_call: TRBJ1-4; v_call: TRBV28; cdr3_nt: TGTGCCAGCAGCCGAACCCACAGGGGGCGCGAAAAACTGTTTTTT; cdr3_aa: CASSRTHRGREKLFF
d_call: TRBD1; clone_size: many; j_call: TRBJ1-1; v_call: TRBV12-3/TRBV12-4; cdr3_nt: TGTGCCAGCAGAAACAAATGGGACAGAAAAAACACTGAAGCTTTCTTT; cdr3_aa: CASRNKWDRKNTEAFF
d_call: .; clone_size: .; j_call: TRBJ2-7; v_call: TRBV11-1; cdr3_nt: TGTGCCAGCAGCCCTCATAATATAATCTATGGCTCCTACGAGCAGTACTTC; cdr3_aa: CASSPHNIIYGSYEQYF
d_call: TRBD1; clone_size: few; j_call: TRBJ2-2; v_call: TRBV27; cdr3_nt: TGTGCCAGCAGTTTCGGACAGGGAGACCCCGGGGAGCTGTTTTTT; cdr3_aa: CASSFGQGDPGELFF
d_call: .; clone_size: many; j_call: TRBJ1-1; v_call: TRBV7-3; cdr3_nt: TGTGCCAGCAGCTTAGGAGATGAAGCTTTCTTT; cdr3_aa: CASSLGDEAFF
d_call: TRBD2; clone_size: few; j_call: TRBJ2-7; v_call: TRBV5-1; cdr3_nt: TGCGCCAGCAGCTTGGGTCCTAGCGGGAGCCCTAGAGGAGAGCAGTACTTC; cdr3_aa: CASSLGPSGSPRGEQYF
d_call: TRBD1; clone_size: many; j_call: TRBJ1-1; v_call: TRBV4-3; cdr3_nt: TGCGCCAGCAGCCAAGAGACAGGGGGGCCCCTAACGTGGACTGAAGCTTTCTTT; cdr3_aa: CASSQETGGPLTWTEAFF
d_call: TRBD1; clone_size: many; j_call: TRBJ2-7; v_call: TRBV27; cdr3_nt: TGTGCCAGCAGTTTCGGGACAGGGGGCAACGAGCAGTACTTC; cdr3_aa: CASSFGTGGNEQYF
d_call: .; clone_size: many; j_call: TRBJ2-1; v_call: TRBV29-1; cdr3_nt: TGCAGCGCAAACTCCGCACGGGCAAACAATGAGCAGTTCTTC; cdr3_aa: CSANSARANNEQFF
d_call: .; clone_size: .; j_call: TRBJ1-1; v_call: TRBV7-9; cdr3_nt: TGTGCCAGCAGCTTTTTTGGGAGCTCCGTGAACACTGAAGCTTTCTTT; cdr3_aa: CASSFFGSSVNTEAFF
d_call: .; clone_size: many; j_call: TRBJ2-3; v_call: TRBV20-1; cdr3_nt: TGCAGTGCTGAGGACACTTCTACAGATACGCAGTATTTT; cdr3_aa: CSAEDTSTDTQYF
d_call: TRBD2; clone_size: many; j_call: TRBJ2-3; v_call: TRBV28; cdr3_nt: TGTGCCAGCAGTTCCTCGACTAGCGGGAGGCTGAACCCCCCAGATACGCAGTATTTT; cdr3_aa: CASSSSTSGRLNPPDTQYF
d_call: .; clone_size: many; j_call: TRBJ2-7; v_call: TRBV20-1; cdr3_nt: TGCAGTGCTGAGGGGGAATACGAGCAGTACTTC; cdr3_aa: CSAEGEYEQYF